This TCR beta chain was sequenced during a study of CD8 T cells in ankylosing spondylitis. Regarding the study as a whole: Matched ankylosing spondylitis synovial fluid reportedly contained a significantly enriched population of disease-linked clones. Before this, some motif variants had been reported in reactive arthritis synovial fluid and blood. A motif in TCR beta, a set of eight highly homologous variants, appeared characteristic of ankylosing spondylitis blood.

Quantitative barcoded 5'-RACE was used to prepare TCR beta libraries. TCRdb re-called the 5' RACE reads with MiXCR, one entry per CDR3 protein. The table lists 200,000 to 250,000 distinct CDR3 sequences, around 19% of them singletons. In the case of this clonotype: Its specificity is unknown.

This CDR3 contains 20 residues. V dropped 5 bases and J dropped 5; count of bases not matched to a gene: 22. Germline CDR1 is SGHVS and CDR2 is FQNEAQ. The receptor was isolated from a male donor with ankylosing spondylitis. Sample: blood, either unsorted or a sorted T cell fraction (not recorded which). The genes are TRBV7-8 and TRBJ2-1, with TRBD2 matching 9 bases. CDR3 DNA: TGTGCCAGCAGCCCCCGACTAGGGCCAGCGGGGGGCGACCCCAACAATGAGCAGTTCTTC. Translation gives CASSPRLGPAGGDPNNEQFF.